One TCR beta chain is described in this entry. The CDR3 consists of 14 residues. From germline, CDR1 is DFQATT and CDR2 SNEGSKA (reference sequence). V lost 6 bases, J lost 0 bases, and 12 bases lay in between. The sorted Tregs were CD4+CD25+CD127-/low cells. After constant-region reverse-primer amplification, full-length variable regions underwent semi-nested PCR with Nested Universal Primer A. In TCRdb, the 5' RACE reads were re-called with MiXCR into one record per CDR3 protein. The sample has approximately 12,000 distinct CDR3 sequences, about 53% seen once; the top ten hold about 12%. The source of this sequence is a female donor with breast cancer. The rearrangement links TRBV20-1 to TRBJ2-1; D gene uncertain. Sequencing was carried out using tumor-infiltrating Tregs sorted from the breast tumor. The CDR3 is CSAESVGSYNEQFF. Here the CDR3 DNA reads TGCAGTGCGGAATCAGTAGGCTCCTACAATGAGCAGTTCTTC.